The rows below give T cell receptor beta chains drawn from one sample of a study of T cell responses to AZD1222 COVID-19 vaccine. Clones were read by immunoSEQ multiplex PCR, and TCRdb kept only the in-frame ones, dropping some. The sample carries 70,000 to 75,000 clones, 70% to 90% recorded once. The sequencing used peripheral blood, collected 28 days after the second AZD1222 dose. The receptors were gathered from an adult who received the AZD1222 COVID-19 vaccine. The CDR3 runs from the conserved cysteine through the conserved F or W. D genes are given only for firm matches. Not all rows give a size; the values are once, few, many and, for expanded clones, a class.

D: NA
length: 14
V: TRBV2
size: NA
J: TRBJ2-7
CDR3: CASSEEAFSYEQYF
DNA: TGTGCCAGCAGTGAAGAGGCTTTCTCCTACGAGCAGTACTTC

D: TRBD1
length: 14
V: TRBV19
size: NA
J: TRBJ1-1
CDR3: CASSNQGASTEAFF
DNA: TGTGCCAGTAGTAATCAGGGGGCTAGCACTGAAGCTTTCTTT

D: NA
length: 14
V: TRBV5-1
size: NA
J: TRBJ1-1
CDR3: CASSISQANTEAFF
DNA: TGCGCCAGCAGCATATCGCAGGCGAACACTGAAGCTTTCTTT

D: TRBD1
length: 13
V: TRBV7-9
size: NA
J: TRBJ1-2
CDR3: CASSFGQEGGYTF
DNA: TGTGCCAGCAGCTTCGGACAGGAGGGTGGCTACACCTTC

D: TRBD1
length: 15
V: TRBV4-2
size: NA
J: TRBJ2-1
CDR3: CASSQGDRGYNEQFF
DNA: TGTGCCAGCAGCCAGGGGGACAGGGGGTACAATGAGCAGTTCTTC

D: TRBD2
length: 14
V: TRBV6-5
size: NA
J: TRBJ2-2
CDR3: CLTSGNTNTGELFF
DNA: TGTTTGACTAGCGGGAACACGAACACCGGGGAGCTGTTTTTT

D: NA
length: 16
V: TRBV6-5
size: NA
J: TRBJ2-6
CDR3: CASSYSFISGANVLTF
DNA: TGTGCCAGCAGTTACTCGTTCATCTCTGGGGCCAACGTCCTGACTTTC

D: NA
length: 17
V: TRBV19
size: NA
J: TRBJ1-5
CDR3: CASSIPLRGPSSQPQHF
DNA: TGTGCCAGTAGTATCCCGTTGAGGGGTCCCTCTTCTCAGCCCCAGCATTTT

D: TRBD2
length: 14
V: TRBV7-9
size: NA
J: TRBJ2-7
CDR3: CASNLAGLTYEQYF
DNA: TGTGCCAGCAACCTAGCGGGGTTAACCTACGAGCAGTACTTC

D: NA
length: 13
V: TRBV6-5
size: NA
J: TRBJ1-5
CDR3: CASSSTLNQPQHF
DNA: TGTGCCAGCAGTTCCACATTGAATCAGCCCCAGCATTTT

D: NA
length: 15
V: TRBV3-1/TRBV3-2
size: NA
J: TRBJ2-7
CDR3: CASSQGRGPLSEQYF
DNA: TGTGCCAGCAGCCAAGGGCGAGGCCCCCTATCCGAGCAGTACTTC

D: TRBD1
length: 15
V: TRBV6-5
size: NA
J: TRBJ1-1
CDR3: CASSYLQGRNTEAFF
DNA: TGTGCCAGCAGTTACCTACAGGGGCGGAACACTGAAGCTTTCTTT

D: NA
length: 11
V: TRBV19
size: NA
J: TRBJ1-2
CDR3: CASSIHDGYTF
DNA: TGTGCCAGTAGTATCCATGATGGCTACACCTTC

D: TRBD2
length: 15
V: TRBV6-5
size: few
J: TRBJ2-2
CDR3: CASSYTSEHTGELFF
DNA: TGTGCCAGCAGTTACACTAGCGAACACACCGGGGAGCTGTTTTTT

D: NA
length: 11
V: TRBV7-9
size: once
J: TRBJ2-5
CDR3: CASSLVETQYF
DNA: TGTGCCAGCAGCTTAGTTGAGACCCAGTACTTC

D: TRBD2
length: 17
V: TRBV27
size: NA
J: TRBJ2-2
CDR3: CASSLLAGGPGTGELFF
DNA: TGTGCCAGCAGTTTACTAGCGGGAGGGCCGGGCACCGGGGAGCTGTTTTTT

D: NA
length: 16
V: TRBV7-2
size: NA
J: TRBJ2-3
CDR3: CASSRYIAASTDTQYF
DNA: TGTGCCAGCAGCCGTTACATAGCGGCTAGCACAGATACGCAGTATTTT

D: NA
length: 12
V: TRBV29-1
size: few
J: TRBJ1-5
CDR3: CSVREGGQPQHF
DNA: TGCAGCGTTCGGGAAGGGGGACAGCCCCAGCATTTT

D: NA
length: 13
V: TRBV6-5
size: NA
J: TRBJ1-3
CDR3: CASNPTAINTIYF
DNA: TGTGCCAGCAATCCCACAGCGATAAACACCATATATTTT

D: TRBD1
length: 17
V: TRBV27
size: NA
J: TRBJ1-1
CDR3: CASSLLSQGAMNTEAFF
DNA: TGTGCCAGCAGTTTACTCTCGCAGGGGGCCATGAACACTGAAGCTTTCTTT

D: TRBD2
length: 14
V: TRBV3-1/TRBV3-2
size: NA
J: TRBJ2-1
CDR3: CASTSGRGGNEQFF
DNA: TGTGCCAGTACTAGCGGGAGAGGGGGGAATGAGCAGTTCTTC

D: NA
length: 13
V: TRBV7-2
size: NA
J: TRBJ1-2
CDR3: CASSIQGNYGYTF
DNA: TGTGCCAGCAGCATTCAGGGGAACTATGGCTACACCTTC

D: NA
length: 14
V: TRBV5-1
size: NA
J: TRBJ1-1
CDR3: CASSFTRGATEAFF
DNA: TGCGCCAGCAGCTTTACTAGAGGGGCCACTGAAGCTTTCTTT

D: NA
length: 12
V: TRBV29-1
size: once
J: TRBJ2-3
CDR3: CSVEGATDTQYF
DNA: TGCAGCGTTGAGGGAGCTACAGATACGCAGTATTTT

D: NA
length: 15
V: TRBV28
size: once
J: TRBJ2-1
CDR3: CASSLRGISYNEQFF
DNA: TGTGCCAGCAGTTTACGCGGGATTTCCTACAATGAGCAGTTCTTC

D: NA
length: 12
V: TRBV12-3/TRBV12-4
size: NA
J: TRBJ1-2
CDR3: CASSFSNYGYTF
DNA: TGTGCCAGCAGTTTTTCTAACTATGGCTACACCTTC

D: TRBD2
length: 15
V: TRBV5-4
size: NA
J: TRBJ2-3
CDR3: CASSSSGGMTDTQYF
DNA: TGTGCCAGCAGCTCGTCGGGAGGGATGACAGATACGCAGTATTTT

D: NA
length: 11
V: TRBV5-6
size: NA
J: TRBJ2-2
CDR3: CASSHTGELFF
DNA: TGTGCCAGCAGCCACACCGGGGAGCTGTTTTTT

D: NA
length: 15
V: TRBV19
size: NA
J: TRBJ1-5
CDR3: CASSTETVNNQPQHF
DNA: TGTGCCAGTAGTACGGAGACAGTAAACAATCAGCCCCAGCATTTT

D: NA
length: 16
V: TRBV11-2
size: NA
J: TRBJ1-6
CDR3: CASSPRPDDYNSPLHF
DNA: TGTGCCAGCAGCCCAAGACCCGACGACTATAATTCACCCCTCCACTTT

D: NA
length: 15
V: TRBV5-1
size: NA
J: TRBJ1-5
CDR3: CASSFLPGVNQPQHF
DNA: TGCGCCAGCAGCTTCCTTCCTGGGGTGAATCAGCCCCAGCATTTT

D: NA
length: 14
V: TRBV7-8
size: NA
J: TRBJ1-2
CDR3: CASSRGESFYGYTF
DNA: TGTGCCAGCAGCCGAGGAGAGAGCTTCTATGGCTACACCTTC

D: NA
length: 13
V: TRBV10-2
size: NA
J: TRBJ2-7
CDR3: CASSMRQGDEQYF
DNA: TGCGCCAGCAGTATGCGCCAGGGTGACGAGCAGTACTTC

D: TRBD1
length: 15
V: TRBV18
size: NA
J: TRBJ2-3
CDR3: CASSPPGTGADTQYF
DNA: TGTGCCAGCTCACCACCGGGGACAGGGGCAGATACGCAGTATTTT

D: TRBD1
length: 14
V: TRBV30
size: NA
J: TRBJ1-5
CDR3: CAWSGYRGGQPQHF
DNA: TGTGCCTGGAGTGGGTACAGGGGTGGGCAGCCCCAGCATTTT

D: NA
length: 11
V: TRBV10-3
size: NA
J: TRBJ1-1
CDR3: CAISGNTEAFF
DNA: TGTGCCATCAGTGGTAACACTGAAGCTTTCTTT

D: NA
length: 15
V: TRBV5-5
size: once
J: TRBJ1-2
CDR3: CASSLAGWTDYGYTF
DNA: TGTGCCAGCAGCTTGGCGGGGTGGACTGACTATGGCTACACCTTC

D: NA
length: 16
V: TRBV2
size: NA
J: TRBJ1-3
CDR3: CASSFRQQTSGNTIYF
DNA: TGTGCCAGCAGCTTTAGACAGCAGACCTCTGGAAACACCATATATTTT

D: NA
length: 13
V: TRBV29-1
size: NA
J: TRBJ2-5
CDR3: CSVEGEFQETQYF
DNA: TGCAGCGTTGAGGGGGAGTTTCAAGAGACCCAGTACTTC

D: NA
length: 17
V: TRBV7-9
size: NA
J: TRBJ1-4
CDR3: CASSPQDPLPTNEKLFF
DNA: TGTGCCAGCAGCCCACAGGATCCACTCCCCACTAATGAAAAACTGTTTTTT

D: TRBD1
length: 18
V: TRBV19
size: NA
J: TRBJ1-5
CDR3: CASSMETGRSYSNQPQHF
DNA: TGTGCCAGTAGTATGGAGACAGGGAGAAGTTATAGCAATCAGCCCCAGCATTTT

D: NA
length: 16
V: TRBV18
size: once
J: TRBJ2-1
CDR3: CASSPEEGSTFNEQFF
DNA: TGTGCCAGCTCACCAGAGGAGGGTTCGACCTTCAATGAGCAGTTCTTC

D: TRBD2
length: 13
V: TRBV6-6
size: NA
J: TRBJ2-5
CDR3: CASTAGTSSTQYF
DNA: TGTGCCAGCACCGCCGGGACTAGTTCAACCCAGTACTTC

D: NA
length: 15
V: TRBV6-1
size: NA
J: TRBJ2-4
CDR3: CASSDRGLAKNIQYF
DNA: TGTGCCAGCAGTGATCGGGGCTTAGCCAAAAACATTCAGTACTTC

D: NA
length: 12
V: TRBV7-9
size: NA
J: TRBJ2-1
CDR3: CASSLGSNEQFF
DNA: TGTGCCAGCAGCTTAGGAAGTAATGAGCAGTTCTTC

D: TRBD1
length: 14
V: TRBV19
size: NA
J: TRBJ1-2
CDR3: CASSTDRGNYGYTF
DNA: TGTGCCAGTAGTACGGACAGGGGCAACTATGGCTACACCTTC

D: NA
length: 15
V: TRBV10-3
size: NA
J: TRBJ1-5
CDR3: CAISESGTGLLAQHF
DNA: TGTGCCATCAGTGAGTCGGGGACGGGACTATTGGCCCAGCATTTT

D: TRBD1
length: 12
V: TRBV18
size: NA
J: TRBJ1-1
CDR3: CASSTGYGEAFF
DNA: TGTGCCAGCTCGACAGGGTATGGCGAAGCTTTCTTT

D: NA
length: 12
V: TRBV12-3/TRBV12-4
size: NA
J: TRBJ1-4
CDR3: CAVAQGTEKLFF
DNA: TGTGCCGTCGCCCAAGGCACCGAAAAACTGTTTTTT

D: TRBD1
length: 16
V: TRBV9
size: NA
J: TRBJ2-5
CDR3: CASSVDRGRSGETQYF
DNA: TGTGCCAGCAGCGTAGACAGGGGGCGTAGCGGCGAGACCCAGTACTTC

D: TRBD1
length: 17
V: TRBV5-6
size: NA
J: TRBJ1-5
CDR3: CASSQWVPQGVAQPQHF
DNA: TGTGCCAGCAGCCAATGGGTACCACAGGGGGTGGCTCAGCCCCAGCATTTT

D: NA
length: 15
V: TRBV13
size: NA
J: TRBJ2-7
CDR3: CASSLWGSLPYEQYF
DNA: TGTGCCAGCAGCCTCTGGGGTAGTCTCCCCTACGAGCAGTACTTC

D: TRBD2
length: 14
V: TRBV29-1
size: NA
J: TRBJ2-2
CDR3: CSVRTSGNTGELFF
DNA: TGCAGCGTCCGGACTAGCGGGAACACCGGGGAGCTGTTTTTT

D: TRBD2
length: 16
V: TRBV5-1
size: NA
J: TRBJ2-2
CDR3: CASSLGLAGGAGELFF
DNA: TGCGCCAGCAGCCTCGGACTAGCGGGAGGGGCCGGGGAGCTGTTTTTT

D: NA
length: 15
V: TRBV6-4
size: few
J: TRBJ2-1
CDR3: CASSDSAGSYNEQFF
DNA: TGTGCCAGCAGTGACTCGGCTGGCTCCTACAATGAGCAGTTCTTC

D: TRBD1
length: 15
V: TRBV6-4
size: NA
J: TRBJ1-6
CDR3: CASSALGQGNSPLHF
DNA: TGTGCCAGCAGTGCCCTCGGACAGGGGAATTCACCCCTCCACTTT

D: NA
length: 14
V: TRBV7-8
size: NA
J: TRBJ2-5
CDR3: CASRSAPREETQYF
DNA: TGTGCCAGCAGGTCCGCACCGAGGGAAGAGACCCAGTACTTC

D: NA
length: 15
V: TRBV7-9
size: NA
J: TRBJ2-4
CDR3: CASSLFGGSSNIQYF
DNA: TGTGCCAGCAGCTTATTTGGGGGGAGTAGTAACATTCAGTACTTC